This T cell receptor (beta chain) stems from a study of shared clonotypes between healthy human individuals. The repertoire was sequenced with immunoSEQ multiplex PCR; TCRdb's copy has only in-frame clones and lacks some. This sample has under 1,900,000 clones, with 97% to 99% found just once. This clonotype was sampled from a man aged 25-45 years in good health. Source material: naive CD4+ T cells sorted from blood. The subset was: CD45RA+ positively selected.

The CDR3: CASSSSGRGNEQFF. The CDR3 DNA reads TGTGCCAGTAGTAGTAGCGGGAGGGGTAATGAGCAGTTCTTC. The chain is built from TRBV19 and TRBJ2-1, with 11 nucleotides matching TRBD2. The ends lost 4 bases at V and 7 bases at J; junction bases unmatched: 3. This CDR3 contains 14 residues. Germline loops: CDR1 LNHDA, CDR2 SQIVND (reference sequence).